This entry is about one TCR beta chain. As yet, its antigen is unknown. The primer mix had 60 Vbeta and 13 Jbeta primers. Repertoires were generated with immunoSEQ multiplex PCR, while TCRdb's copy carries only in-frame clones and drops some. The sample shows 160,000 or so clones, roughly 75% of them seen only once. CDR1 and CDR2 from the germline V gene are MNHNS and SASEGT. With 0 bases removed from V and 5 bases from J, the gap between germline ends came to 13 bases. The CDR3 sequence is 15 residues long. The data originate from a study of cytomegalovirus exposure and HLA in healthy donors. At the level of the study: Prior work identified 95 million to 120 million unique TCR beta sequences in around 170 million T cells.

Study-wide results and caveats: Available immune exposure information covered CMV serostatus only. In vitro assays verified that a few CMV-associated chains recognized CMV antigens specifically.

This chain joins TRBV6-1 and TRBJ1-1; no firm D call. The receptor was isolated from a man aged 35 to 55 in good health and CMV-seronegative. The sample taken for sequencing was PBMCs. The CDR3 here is CASSEAGIKRTEAFF. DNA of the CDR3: TGTGCCAGCAGTGAAGCGGGGATTAAGCGGACTGAAGCTTTCTTT.